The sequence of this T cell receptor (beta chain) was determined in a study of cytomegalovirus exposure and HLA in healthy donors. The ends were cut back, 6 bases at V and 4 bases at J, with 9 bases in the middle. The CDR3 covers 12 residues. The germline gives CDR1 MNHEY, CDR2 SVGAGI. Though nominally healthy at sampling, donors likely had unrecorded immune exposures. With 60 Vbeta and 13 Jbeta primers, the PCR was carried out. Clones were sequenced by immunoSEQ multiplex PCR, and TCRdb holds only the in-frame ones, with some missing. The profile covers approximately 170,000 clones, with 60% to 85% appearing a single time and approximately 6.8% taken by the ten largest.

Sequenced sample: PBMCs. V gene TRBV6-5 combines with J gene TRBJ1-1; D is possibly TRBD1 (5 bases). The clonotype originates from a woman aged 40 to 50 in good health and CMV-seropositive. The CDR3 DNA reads TGTGCCAGCAGGTCTGGGGCCACTGAAGCTTTCTTT. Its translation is CASRSGATEAFF.